Listed below are T cell receptor beta chains from one sample, sequenced in a study of T cell repertoires in cytomegalovirus infection. MiXCR was run by TCRdb on the reads, yielding one entry per CDR3 protein. This sample carries 700,000 to 850,000 distinct CDR3 sequences, around a third of them seen once, and the ten largest clones take roughly 12%. No antigen has been assigned to these receptors. Source: cultured CD8+ T cells from PBMCs, taken from culture after CMV antigen stimulation. These receptors came from a human donor in good health (CMV status not recorded). Some clones in this sample may be carry-over from other donors' samples. Both conserved end residues are trimmed from each CDR3. The size of a clone is reported for some rows only, either as once, few or many, or as a class for expanded clones.

CDR3aa | j_gene | abundance | v_gene
ASSLEGDKGI | TRBJ1-4 | - | TRBV7-4
ASSSTDRVLAYEQY | TRBJ2-7 | - | TRBV7-9
ASSASGTSGGNEQF | TRBJ2-1 | - | TRBV9
ASSSHPSGYEQY | TRBJ2-7 | - | TRBV6-2/TRBV6-3
ASSMWRGLNTGELF | TRBJ2-2 | - | TRBV19
ASSRETGATEAF | TRBJ1-1 | - | TRBV14
ASTQDRGGNTGELF | TRBJ2-2 | many | TRBV7-2
ASSQDITSGNTIY | TRBJ1-3 | - | TRBV4-3
ASSLRSGGPYNEQF | TRBJ2-1 | - | TRBV11-2
ASSPYGRPPMNTEAF | TRBJ1-1 | - | TRBV27
ASIGGGNTIY | TRBJ1-3 | once | TRBV2
ASSRTGGNEQF | TRBJ2-1 | many | TRBV5-5
ASSSSGGLVDTQY | TRBJ2-3 | many | TRBV7-2
ASSTPAGTPSYNEQF | TRBJ2-1 | - | TRBV9
ASRPQGKTEAF | TRBJ1-1 | - | TRBV3-1
ASSPTITGGRPDTQY | TRBJ2-3 | few | TRBV7-9
ASSEYGTNYDEQF | TRBJ2-1 | - | TRBV10-2
ASSLIMGSNQPQH | TRBJ1-5 | few | TRBV7-2
ASSPLAGGHPSSYNEQF | TRBJ2-1 | few | TRBV5-6
ASSEWGSTSTDTQY | TRBJ2-3 | few | TRBV6-1
ASQGVDYQETQY | TRBJ2-5 | - | TRBV19
SARPGLTLSYEQY | TRBJ2-7 | few | TRBV20-1
SVEDRTGRPYGYT | TRBJ1-2 | few | TRBV29-1
ASTLEGGNQPQH | TRBJ1-5 | - | TRBV7-6
ASSHWDREYNEQF | TRBJ2-1 | - | TRBV11-3
ASSHTEGNEQF | TRBJ2-1 | - | TRBV5-1
SARVGQGEMTGELF | TRBJ2-2 | - | TRBV20-1
ASSQESGPAETQY | TRBJ2-5 | few | TRBV4-3
ASSFTVGQIIDEQY | TRBJ2-7 | many | TRBV7-9
SARDLGSGDYT | TRBJ1-2 | - | TRBV20-1
ASSLEALAGGPNEQF | TRBJ2-1 | - | TRBV12-3/TRBV12-4
SARVLGRGNTEAF | TRBJ1-1 | once | TRBV20-1
ASEKSGGGGYT | TRBJ1-2 | - | TRBV12-3/TRBV12-4
ASSLAGAQRSQH | TRBJ1-5 | few | TRBV7-8
ASRSLSDSHEQY | TRBJ2-7 | few | TRBV6-8
ASSTPEGSHSNQPQH | TRBJ1-5 | many | TRBV7-2
ASSHPAGGTGVDRETQY | TRBJ2-5 | - | TRBV4-1
ASSLAGGLNTEELF | TRBJ2-2 | - | TRBV7-2
ASSYGLGQGTSPLH | TRBJ1-6 | few | TRBV6-1
ASSSLGGTEAF | TRBJ1-1 | many | TRBV7-9
ASSADRDTDTQY | TRBJ2-3 | many | TRBV7-9
ASSMGSGTEAF | TRBJ1-1 | few | TRBV12-3/TRBV12-4
ASSLRGEKYEQF | TRBJ2-1 | - | TRBV27
ASSQVPGGRTEAF | TRBJ1-1 | few | TRBV4-1
ASSPYSGFEETQY | TRBJ2-5 | - | TRBV7-9
ASSPGTGGGEQF | TRBJ2-1 | - | TRBV27
ASIQSGGETQY | TRBJ2-5 | few | TRBV7-6
ASSFSSGGGNEQF | TRBJ2-1 | many | TRBV12-3/TRBV12-4
ATSRDTGNEQF | TRBJ2-1 | few | TRBV15
ASSLTGVGYEQY | TRBJ2-7 | many | TRBV12-3/TRBV12-4
ASSISADKQY | TRBJ2-7 | - | TRBV19
ASSLIGQRKSTDTQY | TRBJ2-3 | - | TRBV7-9
ASSVILYEQY | TRBJ2-7 | - | TRBV7-4
ASSDPGQDMNTEAF | TRBJ1-1 | few | TRBV25-1
ASTPEMLSGANVLT | TRBJ2-6 | - | TRBV2
ASSSGQSSGNTIY | TRBJ1-3 | many | TRBV7-9
ASSLSWGAYTDTQY | TRBJ2-3 | - | TRBV27
ASSRGGYQETQY | TRBJ2-5 | few | TRBV7-6
ASSLNRGINYGYT | TRBJ1-2 | few | TRBV28
ASIGWFEQY | TRBJ2-7 | once | TRBV2